This T cell receptor beta chain was captured by sequencing in a study of blood T cell repertoires in COVID-19. Profiling relied on immunoSEQ multiplex PCR, and the TCRdb table lists in-frame clones only, not all of them. The sample includes about 170,000 clones, roughly nine tenths of them seen just once. The germline CDR1 and CDR2 sequences are LNHNV and YYDKDF (reference sequence). This CDR3 is built from 16 residues. The V end was cut by 0 bases, the J end by 7 bases, with 18 bases between. This TCR came from a woman in her sixties with COVID-19, enrolled during active disease. The rearrangement joins TRBV15 to TRBJ1-1; D uncertain. The sequenced material came from peripheral blood. In DNA, the CDR3 is TGTGCCACCAGCAGAGATCCAGCATTGGGCTCCATTGAAGCTTTCTTT. Its translation is CATSRDPALGSIEAFF.